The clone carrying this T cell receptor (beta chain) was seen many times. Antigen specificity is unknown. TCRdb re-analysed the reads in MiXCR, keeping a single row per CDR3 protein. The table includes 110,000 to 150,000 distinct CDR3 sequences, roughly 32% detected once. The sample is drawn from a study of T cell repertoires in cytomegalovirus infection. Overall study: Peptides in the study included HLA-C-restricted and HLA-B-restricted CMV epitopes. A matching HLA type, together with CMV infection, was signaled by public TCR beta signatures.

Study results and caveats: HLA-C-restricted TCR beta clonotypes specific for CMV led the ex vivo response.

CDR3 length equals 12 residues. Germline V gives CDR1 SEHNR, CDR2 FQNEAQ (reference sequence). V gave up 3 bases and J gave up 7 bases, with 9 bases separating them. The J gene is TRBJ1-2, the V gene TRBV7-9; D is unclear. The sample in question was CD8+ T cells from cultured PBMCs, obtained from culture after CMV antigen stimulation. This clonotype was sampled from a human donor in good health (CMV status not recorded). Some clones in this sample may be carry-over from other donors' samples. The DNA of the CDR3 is TGTGCCAGCAGCTTCCGCGAGGCTGGCTACACCTTC. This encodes CASSFREAGYTF. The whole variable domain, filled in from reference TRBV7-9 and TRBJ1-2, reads DTGVSQNPRHKITKRGQNVTFRCDPISEHNRLYWYRQTLGQGPEFLTYFQNEAQLEKSRLLSDRFSAERPKGSFSTLEIQRTEQGDSAMYLCASSFREAGYTFGSGTRLTVV.